This T cell receptor beta chain was recovered during a study of T-cell memory formation after mild COVID-19. This clonotype appeared a few times. The antigen is unknown. Findings and limits, study-wide: Clonal second-wave expansions that peaked on day 37 had unconfirmed SARS-CoV-2 specificity.

TCRdb reprocessed the 5' RACE reads with MiXCR, giving one entry per CDR3 protein. The sample holds 450,000 to 650,000 distinct CDR3 sequences, roughly 18% seen once. This CDR3 region has 14 residues. Germline V gives CDR1 SGHKS, CDR2 YYEKEE (reference sequence). V was pared by 5 bases and J by 5 bases, with 9 bases of the junction left unmatched. Material for sequencing was PBMCs or a T cell subset sorted from them (not recorded which). The chain couples TRBV5-5 to TRBJ2-7; 8 bases are shared with TRBD2. The TCR originated in an adult woman who had mild COVID-19 (a few samples of this study predate the infection). Cell type and time point are not known. Written as DNA, the CDR3 is TGTGCCAGCAGTGGAGTTAGCGGGAATCACGAGCAGTACTTC. Residues: CASSGVSGNHEQYF. Full variable domain (remainder filled in from reference TRBV5-5 and TRBJ2-7): DAGVTQSPTHLIKTRGQQVTLRCSPISGHKSVSWYQQVLGQGPQFIFQYYEKEERGRGNFPDRFSARQFPNYSSELNVNALLLGDSALYLCASSGVSGNHEQYFGPGTRLTVT.